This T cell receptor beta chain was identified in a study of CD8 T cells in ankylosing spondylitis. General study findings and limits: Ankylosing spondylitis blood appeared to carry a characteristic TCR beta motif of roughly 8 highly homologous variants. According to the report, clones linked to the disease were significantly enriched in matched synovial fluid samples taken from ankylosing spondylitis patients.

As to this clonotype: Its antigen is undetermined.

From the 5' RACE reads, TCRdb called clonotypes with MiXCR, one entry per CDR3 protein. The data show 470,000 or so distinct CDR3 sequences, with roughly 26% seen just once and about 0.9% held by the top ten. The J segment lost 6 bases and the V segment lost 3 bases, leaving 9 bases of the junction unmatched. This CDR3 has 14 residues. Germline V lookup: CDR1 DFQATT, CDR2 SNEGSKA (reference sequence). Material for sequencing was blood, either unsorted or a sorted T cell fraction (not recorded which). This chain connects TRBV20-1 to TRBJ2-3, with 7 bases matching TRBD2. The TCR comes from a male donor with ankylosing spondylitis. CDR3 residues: CSARPAGVSDTQYF. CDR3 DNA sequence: TGCAGTGCTAGGCCGGCGGGAGTGTCGGATACGCAGTATTTT.